The clone carrying this T cell receptor (beta chain) has ten or more counts. This entry comes from a study of T-cell reconstitution after alpha-beta-depleted transplantation in children. Preparing the TCRbeta library involved the use of unique molecular identifiers. TCRdb fed the PCR reads into MiXCR, producing one record per CDR3 protein. The sample has about 400,000 distinct CDR3 sequences; about an eighth are singletons. Germline CDR1 SNHLY, CDR2 FYNNEI. This CDR3 has 12 amino acids. With V trimmed by 5 bases and J by 5 bases, 1 base remained unmatched. The source is a human donor who donated a stem cell graft to a child with Fanconi anemia. J is TRBJ1-2 and V is TRBV2, with 8 bases fitting TRBD1. This specimen was PBMCs, taken from the stem cell graft. CDR3 bases: TGTGCCAGCAGTACAGGGGGGTATGGCTACACCTTC. It translates to CASSTGGYGYTF.